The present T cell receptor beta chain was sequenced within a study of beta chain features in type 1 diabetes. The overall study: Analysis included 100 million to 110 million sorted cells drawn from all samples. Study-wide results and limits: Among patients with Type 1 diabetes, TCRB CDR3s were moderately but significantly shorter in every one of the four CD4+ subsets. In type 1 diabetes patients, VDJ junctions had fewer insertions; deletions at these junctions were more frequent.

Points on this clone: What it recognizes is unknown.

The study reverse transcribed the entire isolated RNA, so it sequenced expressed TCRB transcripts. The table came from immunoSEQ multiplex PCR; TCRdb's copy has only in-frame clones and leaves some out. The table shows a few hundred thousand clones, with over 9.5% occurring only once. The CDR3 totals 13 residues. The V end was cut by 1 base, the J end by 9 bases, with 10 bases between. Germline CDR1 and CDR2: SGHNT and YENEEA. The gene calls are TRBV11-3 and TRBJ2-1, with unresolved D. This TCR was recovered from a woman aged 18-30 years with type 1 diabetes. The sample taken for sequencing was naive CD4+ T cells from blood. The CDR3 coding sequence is TGTGCCAGCAGCTTAGGTCTAGACGCTGAGCAGTTCTTC. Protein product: CASSLGLDAEQFF. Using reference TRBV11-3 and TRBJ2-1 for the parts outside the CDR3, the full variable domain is EAGVVQSPRYKIIEKKQPVAFWCNPISGHNTLYWYLQNLGQGPELLIRYENEEAVDDSQLPKDRFSAERLKGVDSTLKIQPAELGDSAVYLCASSLGLDAEQFFGPGTRLTVL.